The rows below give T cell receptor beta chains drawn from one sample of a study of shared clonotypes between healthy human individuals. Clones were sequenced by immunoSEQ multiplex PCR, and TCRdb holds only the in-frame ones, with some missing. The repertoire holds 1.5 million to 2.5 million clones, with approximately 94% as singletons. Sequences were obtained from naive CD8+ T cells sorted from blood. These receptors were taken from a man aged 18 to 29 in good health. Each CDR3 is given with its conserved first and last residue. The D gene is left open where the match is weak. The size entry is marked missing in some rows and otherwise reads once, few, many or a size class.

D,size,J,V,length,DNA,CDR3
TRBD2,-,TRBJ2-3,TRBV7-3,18,TGTGCCAGCAGCTTGGCGCCCGGACTAGCGGAAAGCACAGATACGCAGTATTTT,CASSLAPGLAESTDTQYF
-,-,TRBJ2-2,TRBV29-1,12,TGCAGCGTTGAAGGAGGCCCCGGGGAGCTGTTTTTT,CSVEGGPGELFF
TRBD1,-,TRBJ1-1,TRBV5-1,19,TGCGCCAGCAGCTTGGCCCCGGGACAGGGGGGGTCGATGAACACTGAAGCTTTCTTT,CASSLAPGQGGSMNTEAFF
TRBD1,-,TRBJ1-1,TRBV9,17,TGTGCCAGCAGCTCACGTCCCGGGACAGGGATGAACACTGAAGCTTTCTTT,CASSSRPGTGMNTEAFF
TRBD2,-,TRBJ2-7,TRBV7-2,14,TGTGCCAGCAGCACCACTAGCGGGAGAGGCGAGCAGTACTTC,CASSTTSGRGEQYF
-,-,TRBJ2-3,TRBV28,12,TGTGCCAGCAGTTTATTGGGGGATACGCAGTATTTT,CASSLLGDTQYF
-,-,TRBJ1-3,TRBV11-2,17,TGTGCCAGCAGCTTAGTTCTGGGGCCTTCCCGTGGAAACACCATATATTTT,CASSLVLGPSRGNTIYF
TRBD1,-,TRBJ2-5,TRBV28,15,TGTGCCAGCACCCCTCATTGGACAGGCCAAGAGACCCAGTACTTC,CASTPHWTGQETQYF
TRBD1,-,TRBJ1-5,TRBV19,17,TGTGCCAGTAGTATAGACCTTGAACAGGGGATCAATCAGCCCCAGCATTTT,CASSIDLEQGINQPQHF
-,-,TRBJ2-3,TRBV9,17,TGTGCCAGCACCACAGAAGGGGGTGGCTCTGGCACAGATACGCAGTATTTT,CASTTEGGGSGTDTQYF
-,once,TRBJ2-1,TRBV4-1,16,TGCGCCAGCAGCCAAGAAACGGCTAGCGAGTACAATGAGCAGTTCTTC,CASSQETASEYNEQFF
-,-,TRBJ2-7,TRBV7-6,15,TGTGCCAGCAGCGTGGACAGACTTTCCTCCTACGAGCAGTACTTC,CASSVDRLSSYEQYF
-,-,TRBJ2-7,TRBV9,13,TGTGCCAGCAGCGTATATGAGGGAATGGAGCAGTACTTC,CASSVYEGMEQYF
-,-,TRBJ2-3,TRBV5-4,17,TGTGCCAGCAGCTTGGGTCTCAGCGACAGCATCACAGATACGCAGTATTTT,CASSLGLSDSITDTQYF
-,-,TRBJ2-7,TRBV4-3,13,TGCGCCAGCAGCCCCTGGGCGGGGTACGAGCAGTACTTC,CASSPWAGYEQYF
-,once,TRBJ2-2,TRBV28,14,TGTGCCAGCAGTTTTAGGGCCATCACCGGGGAGCTGTTTTTT,CASSFRAITGELFF
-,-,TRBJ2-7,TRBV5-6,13,TGTGCCAGCAGCTCGGGTCCCCCCTACGAGCAGTACTTC,CASSSGPPYEQYF
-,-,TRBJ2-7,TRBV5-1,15,TGCGCCAGCAGCGTGGGGGATGGTGCGGTCTACGAGCAGTACTTC,CASSVGDGAVYEQYF
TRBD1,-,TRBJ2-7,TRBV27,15,TGTGCCAGCAGTTTCGACAGGGGACTGTCCTACGAGCAGTACTTC,CASSFDRGLSYEQYF
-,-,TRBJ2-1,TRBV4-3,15,TGCGCCAGCAGCCAAGATCTAGGGCCTTATAATGAGCAGTTCTTC,CASSQDLGPYNEQFF
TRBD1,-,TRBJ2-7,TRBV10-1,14,TGCGCCAGCAGCGAGAGGACAGGGGGCGGTGAGCAGTACTTC,CASSERTGGGEQYF